Listed below are T cell receptor beta chains from one sample, sequenced in a study of blood T cells in healthy people across ages. In TCRdb, the 5' RACE reads were re-called with MiXCR into one record per CDR3 protein. Altogether hundreds of thousands of distinct CDR3 sequences are present, roughly 53% being singletons, with the ten largest covering about 42%. The sample taken for sequencing was blood. These receptors originate from an elderly man in good health. Both conserved end residues are part of each CDR3. A D gene is named only where the DNA matches it firmly. The size field is filled for only some rows; it gives once, few, many or a size class.

v_call	clone_size	j_call	d_call	cdr3_nt	cdr3_aa
TRBV5-1	NA	TRBJ1-2	NA	TGCGCCAGCGCGCAGGAGGGCTATGGCTACACCTTC	CASAQEGYGYTF
TRBV28	NA	TRBJ2-7	NA	TGTGCCAGCAGTTGGGAAGTTCCCTACGAGCAGTACTTC	CASSWEVPYEQYF
TRBV29-1	many	TRBJ1-2	NA	TGCAGCGTTAGCCGGGAGACCTATGGCTACACCTTC	CSVSRETYGYTF
TRBV5-6	few	TRBJ2-1	NA	TGTGCCAGCAGCTTGGTAGGCGGCCACAATGAGCAGTTCTTC	CASSLVGGHNEQFF
TRBV5-1	NA	TRBJ1-4	NA	TGCGCCAGCAGTTGGGGCGGAGTGAATGAAAAACTGTTTTTT	CASSWGGVNEKLFF
TRBV9	NA	TRBJ1-5	NA	TGTGCCAGCAGCGTCGGGGGAGCTGGACAGCCCCAGCATTTT	CASSVGGAGQPQHF
TRBV28	NA	TRBJ1-5	TRBD1	TGTGCCAGCACAAGAAGACAGGGCCACGGTAGTCAGCCCCAGCATTTT	CASTRRQGHGSQPQHF
TRBV4-2	NA	TRBJ2-5	TRBD1	TGTGCCAGCAGACGAGACCTACAGGGGCCAGAGACCCAGTACTTC	CASRRDLQGPETQYF
TRBV14	NA	TRBJ1-2	TRBD1	TGTGCCAGCAGTCCCTCGGGACAGAGATATGGCTACACCTTC	CASSPSGQRYGYTF
TRBV27	NA	TRBJ2-7	TRBD2	TGTGCCAGCAGTTCCCGGGGACTAGCGGGAGGCGAGCAGTACTTC	CASSSRGLAGGEQYF
TRBV7-9	NA	TRBJ1-2	TRBD1	TGTGCCAGCAGCCCCCCCGGGACAGGGAGCGTCGGCACCTTC	CASSPPGTGSVGTF
TRBV6-2/TRBV6-3	NA	TRBJ2-5	TRBD2	TGTGCCAGCAGTTCGGCGGGAGGGCCGGAGACCCAGTACTTC	CASSSAGGPETQYF
TRBV10-2	few	TRBJ1-1	NA	TGCGCCAGCAGTGAGGCAGGGAAGAACACTGAAGCTTTCTTT	CASSEAGKNTEAFF
TRBV12-5	few	TRBJ1-5	NA	TGTGCTAGTGGTTTGAATCAGCCCCAGCATTTT	CASGLNQPQHF
TRBV7-9	NA	TRBJ2-3	TRBD1	TGTGCCAGCAGCCCTAGGCAGGGGGGCACAGATACGCAGTATTTT	CASSPRQGGTDTQYF
TRBV28	NA	TRBJ2-2	NA	TGTGCCAGCAGTTTATTTCGGCAGGCGGCCGGGGAGCTGTTTTTT	CASSLFRQAAGELFF
TRBV20-1	NA	TRBJ2-1	TRBD2	TGCAGTGGGGAATCGGGAGGGTGGGAGCAGTTCTTC	CSGESGGWEQFF
TRBV5-1	many	TRBJ2-1	NA	TGCGCCAGCAGCCCAGGGGATAGCGGGTCTACCTACAATGAGCAGTTCTTC	CASSPGDSGSTYNEQFF
TRBV6-5	NA	TRBJ2-3	NA	TGTGCCAGCAGTCCCCCCCTGGGATGGGGGACAGATACGCAGTATTTT	CASSPPLGWGTDTQYF
TRBV20-1	NA	TRBJ2-1	TRBD2	TGCAGTGCTAGAGATCTTAGGGAGGGCGGGATTGAGCAGTTCTTC	CSARDLREGGIEQFF
TRBV6-5	NA	TRBJ2-3	NA	TGTGCCAGCAGTTACCAGCCCCATGGGACGCAGTATTTT	CASSYQPHGTQYF
TRBV18	NA	TRBJ2-1	TRBD2	TGTGCCAGCTCAACTAGCGGGAGATACCACAATGAGCAGTTCTTC	CASSTSGRYHNEQFF
TRBV27	NA	TRBJ2-2	NA	TGTGCCAGCAGTGCCCCGAACACCGGGGAGCTGTTTTTT	CASSAPNTGELFF
TRBV11-3	once	TRBJ2-1	TRBD2	TGTGCCAGCAGGGGAAGCGGGGGCTCCTACAATGAGCAGTTCTTC	CASRGSGGSYNEQFF
TRBV7-3	NA	TRBJ2-1	TRBD2	TGTGCCAGCAGCTTAACCCCTGGACTCGGGGGAGGGCTTTACGAGCAGTTCTTC	CASSLTPGLGGGLYEQFF
TRBV12-3/TRBV12-4	few	TRBJ2-5	NA	TGTGCCAGCAGTTTAATGGGGAAAGAGACCCAGTACTTC	CASSLMGKETQYF
TRBV10-3	NA	TRBJ2-5	NA	TGTGCCATCAGGGAGAGGATCGGAACGGGGACCCAGTACTTC	CAIRERIGTGTQYF
TRBV28	NA	TRBJ2-7	NA	TGTGCCATCGGGCTAGCGCCTATCCACGAGCAGTACTTC	CAIGLAPIHEQYF
TRBV27	NA	TRBJ2-7	NA	TGTGCCAGCAGTTCATTGGGGACGGTCGACTACGAGCAGTACTTC	CASSSLGTVDYEQYF
TRBV6-5	NA	TRBJ2-5	TRBD1	TGTGCCAGCAGCAAACAGGGGGTTGTGACCCAGTACTTC	CASSKQGVVTQYF
TRBV5-1	NA	TRBJ2-6	TRBD1	TGCGCCAGCAGCTTGGGGGGACAGGGGGCAGCTGGGGCCAACGTCCTGACTTTC	CASSLGGQGAAGANVLTF
TRBV18	NA	TRBJ2-7	TRBD2	TGTGCCAGCTCACTTATAGCGGGTCCAAGCTCCTACGAGCAGTACTTC	CASSLIAGPSSYEQYF
TRBV11-2	NA	TRBJ2-7	TRBD2	TGTGCCAGCAGCTGGTCCACTAGCGGGACCTACGAGCAGTACTTC	CASSWSTSGTYEQYF
TRBV7-9	NA	TRBJ2-1	TRBD1	TGTGCCAGCAGCTTCCCCCGGGACAGGGGACCCAATGAGCAGTTCTTC	CASSFPRDRGPNEQFF
TRBV27	once	TRBJ2-6	NA	TGTGCCAGCAGTTTACTCCGGGGAAGGTCTGGGGCCAACGTCCTGACTTTC	CASSLLRGRSGANVLTF
TRBV25-1	NA	TRBJ1-2	NA	TGTGCCAGCAGTGCCCTCGGGGCAGGGCAGGGGAGCTATGGCTACACCTTC	CASSALGAGQGSYGYTF
TRBV3-1	NA	TRBJ2-1	NA	TGTGCCAGCAGCCAAGATCTTGGCTTCTACAATGAGCAGTTCTTC	CASSQDLGFYNEQFF
TRBV6-1	NA	TRBJ2-5	NA	TGTGCCAGCAGTGGACAAATTGGGGAGACCCAGTACTTC	CASSGQIGETQYF
TRBV3-1	NA	TRBJ1-6	NA	TGTGCCAGCAGCCAGCCTGATAATATCAATTCACCCCTCCACTTT	CASSQPDNINSPLHF
TRBV10-3	NA	TRBJ2-3	TRBD2	TGTGCCATCAGTGATTTCCTAGCGGGAGGGCAGACAGATACGCAGTATTTT	CAISDFLAGGQTDTQYF
TRBV12-3/TRBV12-4	few	TRBJ2-7	NA	TGTGCCAGCAAAGGTGCGGAGGCCGTACAGTACTTC	CASKGAEAVQYF
TRBV7-2	NA	TRBJ2-5	NA	TGTGCCAGCACCCCGGCGCCTCGGGGGACAGAGACCCAGTACTTC	CASTPAPRGTETQYF
TRBV3-1	few	TRBJ2-3	TRBD2	TGTGCCAGCAGCCAAGCGGGAGGCGGACACAGATACGCGTATTTT	CASSQAGGGHRYAYF
TRBV7-2	NA	TRBJ2-3	TRBD2	TGTGCCAGCAGCTTAGCTGGGCGGGAGATTACAGATACGCAGTATTTT	CASSLAGREITDTQYF
TRBV24-1	NA	TRBJ2-1	NA	TGTGCCACCAGTGACCCGGGACCAAACAATGAGCAGTTCTTC	CATSDPGPNNEQFF
TRBV6-1	few	TRBJ2-7	NA	TGTGCCAGCAGTGAAGCGGGGAGCTCCTACGAGCAGTACTTC	CASSEAGSSYEQYF
TRBV29-1	NA	TRBJ2-1	NA	TGCAGCGTTGATTGGGGGGGCGGTGAGCAGTTCTTC	CSVDWGGGEQFF
TRBV11-2	few	TRBJ2-3	NA	TGTGCCAGCAGCCCGGGGGCGCGCAGATACGCGTATTTT	CASSPGARRYAYF